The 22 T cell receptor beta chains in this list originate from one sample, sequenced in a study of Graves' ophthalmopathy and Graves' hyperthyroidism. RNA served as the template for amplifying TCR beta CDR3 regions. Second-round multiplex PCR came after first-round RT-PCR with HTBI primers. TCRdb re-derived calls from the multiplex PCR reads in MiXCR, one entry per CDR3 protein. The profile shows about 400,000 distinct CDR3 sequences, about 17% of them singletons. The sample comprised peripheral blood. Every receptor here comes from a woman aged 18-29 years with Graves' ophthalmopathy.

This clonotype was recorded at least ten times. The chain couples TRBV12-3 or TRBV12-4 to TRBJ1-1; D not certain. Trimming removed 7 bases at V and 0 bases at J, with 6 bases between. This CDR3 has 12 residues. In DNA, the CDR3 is TGTGCCAGCAATCGAGTGAACACTGAAGCTTTCTTT. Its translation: CASNRVNTEAFF.

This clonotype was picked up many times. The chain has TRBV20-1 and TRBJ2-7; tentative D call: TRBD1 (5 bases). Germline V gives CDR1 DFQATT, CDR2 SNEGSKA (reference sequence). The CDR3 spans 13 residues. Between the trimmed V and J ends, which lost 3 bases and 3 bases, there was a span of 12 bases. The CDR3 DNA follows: TGCAGTGCTAGTACAGGAGACAACTACGAGCAGTACTTC. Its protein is CSASTGDNYEQYF.

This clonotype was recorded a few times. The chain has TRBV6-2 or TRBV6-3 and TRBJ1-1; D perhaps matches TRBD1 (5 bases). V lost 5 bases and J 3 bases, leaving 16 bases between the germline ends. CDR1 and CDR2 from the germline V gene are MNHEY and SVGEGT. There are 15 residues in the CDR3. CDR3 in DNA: TGTGCCAGCAGTCGGCCCGGGGGGGACCACACTGAAGCTTTCTTT. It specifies CASSRPGGDHTEAFF.

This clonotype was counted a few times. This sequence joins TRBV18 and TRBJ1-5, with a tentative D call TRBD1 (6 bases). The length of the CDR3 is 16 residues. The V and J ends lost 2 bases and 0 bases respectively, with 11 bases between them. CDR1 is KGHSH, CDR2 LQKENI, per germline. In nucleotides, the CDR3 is TGTGCCAGCTCACCAGAGGACAGTTATAGCAATCAGCCCCAGCATTTT. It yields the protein CASSPEDSYSNQPQHF.

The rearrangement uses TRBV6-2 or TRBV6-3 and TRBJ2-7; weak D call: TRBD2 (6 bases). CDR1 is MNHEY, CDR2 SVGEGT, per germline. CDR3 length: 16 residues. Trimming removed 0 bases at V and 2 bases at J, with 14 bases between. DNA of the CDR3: TGTGCCAGCAGTTACTCGATCGGGGGTGACACCTACGAGCAGTACTTC. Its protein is CASSYSIGGDTYEQYF.

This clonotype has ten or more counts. The CDR3 here is CAWSAGTGYTTSSYEQYF. The DNA of the CDR3 is TGTGCCTGGAGTGCGGGGACAGGGTACACGACGAGCTCCTACGAGCAGTACTTC. V usage is TRBV30 and J usage is TRBJ2-7; 9 bases align to TRBD1. V dropped 1 base and J dropped 0; count of bases not matched to a gene: 13. Germline CDR1 is GTSNPN and CDR2 is SVGIG (reference sequence). This CDR3 has 18 amino acids.

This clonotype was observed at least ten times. Here the CDR3 reads CASSVGRASGLADLRETQYF. The CDR3 coding sequence is TGTGCCAGCAGCGTAGGAAGGGCTTCGGGACTAGCGGATCTCCGAGAGACCCAGTACTTC. V usage is TRBV9 and J usage is TRBJ2-5; the match to TRBD2 covers 11 bases. Germline V gene sequence: CDR1 SGDLS, CDR2 YYNGEE. The CDR3 runs to 20 residues. V shed 0 bases and J 4 bases; nucleotides not matched to a gene: 17.

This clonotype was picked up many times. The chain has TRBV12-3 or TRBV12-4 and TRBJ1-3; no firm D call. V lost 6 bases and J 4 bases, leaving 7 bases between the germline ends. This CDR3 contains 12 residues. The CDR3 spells CASSQQGNTIYF. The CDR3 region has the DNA TGTGCCAGCAGCCAACAAGGAAACACCATATATTTT.

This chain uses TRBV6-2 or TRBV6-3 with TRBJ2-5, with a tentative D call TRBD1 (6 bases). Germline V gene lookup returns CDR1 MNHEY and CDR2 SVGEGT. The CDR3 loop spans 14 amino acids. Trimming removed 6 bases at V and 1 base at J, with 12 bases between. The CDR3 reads CASSRQEIQETQYF. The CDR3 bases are TGTGCCAGCAGCAGACAGGAGATCCAAGAGACCCAGTACTTC.

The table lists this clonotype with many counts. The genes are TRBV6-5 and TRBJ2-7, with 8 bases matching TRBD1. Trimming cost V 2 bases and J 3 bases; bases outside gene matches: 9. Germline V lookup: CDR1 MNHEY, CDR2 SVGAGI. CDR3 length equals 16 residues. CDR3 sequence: CASSYVAGGLIYEQYF. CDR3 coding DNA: TGTGCCAGCAGTTACGTGGCAGGGGGCTTAATCTACGAGCAGTACTTC.

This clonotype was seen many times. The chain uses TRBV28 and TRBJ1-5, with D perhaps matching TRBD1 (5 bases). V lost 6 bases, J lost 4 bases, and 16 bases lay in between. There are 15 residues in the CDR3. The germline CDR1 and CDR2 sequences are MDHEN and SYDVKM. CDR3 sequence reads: CASRLGTSWNQPQHF. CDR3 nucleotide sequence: TGTGCCAGCAGACTAGGGACCTCTTGGAATCAGCCCCAGCATTTT.

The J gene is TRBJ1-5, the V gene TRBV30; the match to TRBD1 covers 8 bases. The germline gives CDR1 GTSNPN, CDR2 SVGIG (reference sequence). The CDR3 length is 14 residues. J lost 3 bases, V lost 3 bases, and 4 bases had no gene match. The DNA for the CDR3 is TGTGCCTGGAGAAGGACAGGGTCCAATCAGCCCCAGCATTTT. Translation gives CAWRRTGSNQPQHF.

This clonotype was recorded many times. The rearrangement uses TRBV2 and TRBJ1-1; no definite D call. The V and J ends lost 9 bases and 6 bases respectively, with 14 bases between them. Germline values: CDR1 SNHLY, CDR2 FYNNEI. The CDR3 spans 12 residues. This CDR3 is CASRLGFAEAFF. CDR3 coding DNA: TGTGCCAGTCGCTTGGGATTCGCTGAAGCTTTCTTT.

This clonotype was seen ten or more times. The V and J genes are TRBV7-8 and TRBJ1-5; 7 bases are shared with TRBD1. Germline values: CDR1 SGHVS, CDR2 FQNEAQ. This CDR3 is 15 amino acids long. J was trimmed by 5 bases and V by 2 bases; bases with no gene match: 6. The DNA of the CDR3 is TGTGCCAGCAGCTTATACAGGGGAGAGGATCAGCCCCAGCATTTT. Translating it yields CASSLYRGEDQPQHF.

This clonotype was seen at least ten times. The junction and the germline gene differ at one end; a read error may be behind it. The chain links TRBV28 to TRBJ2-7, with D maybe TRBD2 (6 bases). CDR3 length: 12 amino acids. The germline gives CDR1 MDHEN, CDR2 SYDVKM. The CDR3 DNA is TGTGCCAGTCGTCGCAGCAGGGACTCGAGCGACTTC. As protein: CASRRSRDSSDF.

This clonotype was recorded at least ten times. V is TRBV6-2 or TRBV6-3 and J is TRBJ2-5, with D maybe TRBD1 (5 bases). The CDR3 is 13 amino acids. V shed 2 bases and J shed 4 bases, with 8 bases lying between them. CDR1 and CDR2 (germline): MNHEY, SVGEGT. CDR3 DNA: TGTGCCAGCAGTTACGGGGCTCGAGAGACCCAGTACTTC. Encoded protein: CASSYGARETQYF.

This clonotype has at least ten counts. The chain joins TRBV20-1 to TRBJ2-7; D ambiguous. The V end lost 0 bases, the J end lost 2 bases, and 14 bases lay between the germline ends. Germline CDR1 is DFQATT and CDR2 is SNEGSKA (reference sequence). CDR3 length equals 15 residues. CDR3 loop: CSARDGASPAYEQYF. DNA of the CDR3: TGCAGTGCTAGAGATGGCGCTTCACCTGCCTACGAGCAGTACTTC.

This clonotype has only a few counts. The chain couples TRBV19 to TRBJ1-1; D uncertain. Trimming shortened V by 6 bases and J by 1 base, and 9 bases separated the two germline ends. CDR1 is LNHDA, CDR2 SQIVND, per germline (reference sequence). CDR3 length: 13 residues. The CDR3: CASRWTGNTEAFF. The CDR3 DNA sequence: TGTGCCAGTAGATGGACGGGGAACACTGAAGCTTTCTTT.

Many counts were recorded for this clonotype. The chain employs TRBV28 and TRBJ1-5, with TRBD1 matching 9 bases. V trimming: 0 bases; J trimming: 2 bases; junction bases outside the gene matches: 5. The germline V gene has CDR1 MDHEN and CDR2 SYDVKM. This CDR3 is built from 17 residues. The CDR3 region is CASSLWVGQGGNQPQHF. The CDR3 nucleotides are TGTGCCAGCAGTTTATGGGTGGGACAGGGAGGCAATCAGCCCCAGCATTTT.

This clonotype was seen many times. The CDR3 DNA reads as TGTGCCAGTAGTATGGGTGGTCAGCCCCAGCATTTT. This sequence encodes CASSMGGQPQHF. The V gene is TRBV19, the J gene TRBJ1-5; D ambiguous. The CDR3 consists of 12 residues. CDR1 is LNHDA and CDR2 is SQIVND in the germline V gene (reference sequence). Trimming left V 3 bases short and J 6 bases short, with 6 bases between.

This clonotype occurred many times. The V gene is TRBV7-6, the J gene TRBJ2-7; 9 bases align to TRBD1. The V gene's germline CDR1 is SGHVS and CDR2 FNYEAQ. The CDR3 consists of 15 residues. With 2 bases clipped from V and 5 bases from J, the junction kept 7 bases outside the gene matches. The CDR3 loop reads CASSLSTGQGNEQYF. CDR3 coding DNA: TGTGCCAGCAGCTTATCCACGGGACAGGGTAACGAGCAGTACTTC.

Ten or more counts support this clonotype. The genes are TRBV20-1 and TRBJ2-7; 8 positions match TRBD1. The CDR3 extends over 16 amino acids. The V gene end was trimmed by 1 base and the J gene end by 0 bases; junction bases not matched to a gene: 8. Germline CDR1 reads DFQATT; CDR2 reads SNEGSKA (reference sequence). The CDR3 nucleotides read TGCAGTGCTAGAGCCCGAAGACAGGGGCCCTCCTACGAGCAGTACTTC. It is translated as CSARARRQGPSYEQYF.